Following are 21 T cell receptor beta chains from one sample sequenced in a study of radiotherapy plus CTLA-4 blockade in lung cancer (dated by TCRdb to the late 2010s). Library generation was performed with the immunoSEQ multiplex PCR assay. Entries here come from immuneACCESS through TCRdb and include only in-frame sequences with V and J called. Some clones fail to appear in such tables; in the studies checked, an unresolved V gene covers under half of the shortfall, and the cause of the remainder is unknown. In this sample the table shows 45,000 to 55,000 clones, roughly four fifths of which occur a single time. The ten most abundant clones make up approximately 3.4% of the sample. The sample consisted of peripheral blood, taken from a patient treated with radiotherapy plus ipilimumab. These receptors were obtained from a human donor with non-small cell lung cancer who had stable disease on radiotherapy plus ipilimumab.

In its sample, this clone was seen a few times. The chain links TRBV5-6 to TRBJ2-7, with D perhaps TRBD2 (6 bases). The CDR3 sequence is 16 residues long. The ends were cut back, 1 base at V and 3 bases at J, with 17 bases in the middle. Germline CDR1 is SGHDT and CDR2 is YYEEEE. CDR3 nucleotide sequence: TGTGCCAGCAGCTTGAGGGGCGCGGGATGGGTCTACGAGCAGTACTTC. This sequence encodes CASSLRGAGWVYEQYF.

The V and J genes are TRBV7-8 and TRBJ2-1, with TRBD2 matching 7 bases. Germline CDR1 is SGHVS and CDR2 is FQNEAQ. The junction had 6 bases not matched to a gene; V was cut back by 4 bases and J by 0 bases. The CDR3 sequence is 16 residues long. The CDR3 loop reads CASSSGLGASYNEQFF. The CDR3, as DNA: TGTGCCAGCAGCTCAGGACTAGGAGCCTCCTACAATGAGCAGTTCTTC.

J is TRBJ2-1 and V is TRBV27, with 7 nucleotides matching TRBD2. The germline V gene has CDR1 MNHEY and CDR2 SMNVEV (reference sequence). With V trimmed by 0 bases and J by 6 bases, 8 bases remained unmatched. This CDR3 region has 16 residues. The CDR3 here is CASSLSLRERGNEQFF. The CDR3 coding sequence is TGTGCCAGCAGTTTATCGCTGCGGGAGAGGGGCAATGAGCAGTTCTTC.

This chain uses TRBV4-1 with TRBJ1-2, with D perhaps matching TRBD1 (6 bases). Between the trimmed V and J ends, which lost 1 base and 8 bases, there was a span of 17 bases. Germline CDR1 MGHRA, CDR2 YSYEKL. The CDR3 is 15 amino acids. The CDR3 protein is CASSQGGRGPLGYTF. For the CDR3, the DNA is TGCGCCAGCAGCCAAGGGGGCAGGGGACCCCTCGGCTACACCTTC.

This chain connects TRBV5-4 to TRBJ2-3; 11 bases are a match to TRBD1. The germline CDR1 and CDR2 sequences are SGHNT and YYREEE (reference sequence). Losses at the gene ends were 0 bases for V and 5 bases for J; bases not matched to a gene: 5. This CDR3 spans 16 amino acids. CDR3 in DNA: TGTGCCAGCAGCTTGGCCCGGACAGGGGGCAAAGATACGCAGTATTTT. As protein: CASSLARTGGKDTQYF.

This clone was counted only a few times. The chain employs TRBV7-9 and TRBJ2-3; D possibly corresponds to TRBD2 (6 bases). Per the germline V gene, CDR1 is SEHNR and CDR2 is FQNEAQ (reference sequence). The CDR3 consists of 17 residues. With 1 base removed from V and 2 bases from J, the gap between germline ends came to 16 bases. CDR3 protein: CASSLGGRRGNTDTQYF. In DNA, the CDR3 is TGTGCCAGCAGCTTAGGAGGCCGGCGGGGCAACACAGATACGCAGTATTTT.

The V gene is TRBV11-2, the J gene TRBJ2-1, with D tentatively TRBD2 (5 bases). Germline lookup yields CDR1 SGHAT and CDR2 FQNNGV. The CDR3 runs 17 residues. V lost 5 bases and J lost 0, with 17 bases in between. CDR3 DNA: TGTGCCAGCAGCCCCCTTGGCGGGCCTAGCTCCTACAATGAGCAGTTCTTC. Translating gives CASSPLGGPSSYNEQFF.

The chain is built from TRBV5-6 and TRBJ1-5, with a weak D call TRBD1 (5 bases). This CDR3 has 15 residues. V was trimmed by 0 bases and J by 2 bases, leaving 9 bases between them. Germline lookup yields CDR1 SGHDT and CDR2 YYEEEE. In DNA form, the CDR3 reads TGTGCCAGCAGCTTGGGGTGGGGGGGCAATCAGCCCCAGCATTTT. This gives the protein CASSLGWGGNQPQHF. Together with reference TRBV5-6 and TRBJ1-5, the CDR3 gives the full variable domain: DAGVTQSPTHLIKTRGQQVTLRCSPKSGHDTVSWYQQALGQGPQFIFQYYEEEERQRGNFPDRFSGHQFPNYSSELNVNALLLGDSALYLCASSLGWGGNQPQHFGDGTRLSIL.

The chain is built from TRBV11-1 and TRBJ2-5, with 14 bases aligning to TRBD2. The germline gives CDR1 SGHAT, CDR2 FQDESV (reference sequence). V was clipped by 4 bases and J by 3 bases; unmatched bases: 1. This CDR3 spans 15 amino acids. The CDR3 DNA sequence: TGTGCCAGCAGCTCGACTAGCGGGAGGGAAGAGACCCAGTACTTC. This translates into CASSSTSGREETQYF.

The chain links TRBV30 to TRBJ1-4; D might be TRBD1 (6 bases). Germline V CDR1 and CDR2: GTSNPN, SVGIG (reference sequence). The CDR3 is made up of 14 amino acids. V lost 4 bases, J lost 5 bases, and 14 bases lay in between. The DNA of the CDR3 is TGTGCCTGGACCCCGGGACAAGAAAATGAAAAACTGTTTTTT. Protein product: CAWTPGQENEKLFF.

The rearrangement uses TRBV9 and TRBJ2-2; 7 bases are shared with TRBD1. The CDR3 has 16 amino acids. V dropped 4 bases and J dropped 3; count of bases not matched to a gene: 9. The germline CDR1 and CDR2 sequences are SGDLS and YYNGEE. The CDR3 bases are TGTGCCAGCAGCCCCGGGGACAGTTTACACACCGGGGAGCTGTTTTTT. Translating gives CASSPGDSLHTGELFF.

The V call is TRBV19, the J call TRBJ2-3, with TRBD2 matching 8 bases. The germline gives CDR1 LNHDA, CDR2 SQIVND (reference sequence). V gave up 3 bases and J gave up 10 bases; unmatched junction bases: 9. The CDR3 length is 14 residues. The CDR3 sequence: CASSMGTSVGAQYF. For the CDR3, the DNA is TGTGCCAGTAGTATGGGGACTAGTGTTGGTGCGCAGTATTTT.

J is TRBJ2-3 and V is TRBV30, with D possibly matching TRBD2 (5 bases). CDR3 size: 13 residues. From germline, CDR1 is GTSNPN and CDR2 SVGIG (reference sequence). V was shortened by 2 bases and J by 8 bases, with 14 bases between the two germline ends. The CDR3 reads CAWSQGRGFTQYF. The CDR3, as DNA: TGTGCCTGGAGTCAAGGCCGCGGGTTTACGCAGTATTTT.

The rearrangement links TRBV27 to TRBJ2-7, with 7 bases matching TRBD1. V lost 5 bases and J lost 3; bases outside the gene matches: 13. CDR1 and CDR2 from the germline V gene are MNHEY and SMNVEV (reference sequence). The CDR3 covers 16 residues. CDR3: CASSPLPGTEHYEQYF. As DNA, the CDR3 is TGTGCCAGCAGTCCCCTCCCCGGGACAGAGCACTACGAGCAGTACTTC.

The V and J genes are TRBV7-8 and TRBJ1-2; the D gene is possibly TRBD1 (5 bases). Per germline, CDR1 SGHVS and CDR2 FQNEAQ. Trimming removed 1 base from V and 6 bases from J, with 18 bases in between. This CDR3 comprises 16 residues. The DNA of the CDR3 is TGTGCCAGCAGCTTAGAAGGCAGGGCCACCCTAAATGGCTACACCTTC. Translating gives CASSLEGRATLNGYTF.

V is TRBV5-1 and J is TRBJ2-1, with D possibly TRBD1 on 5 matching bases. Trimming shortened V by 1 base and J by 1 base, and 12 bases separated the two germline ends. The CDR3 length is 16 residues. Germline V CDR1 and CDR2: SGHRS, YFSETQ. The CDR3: CASSLRARASYNEQFF. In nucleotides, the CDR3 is TGCGCCAGCAGCTTGAGGGCCAGGGCTTCCTACAATGAGCAGTTCTTC.

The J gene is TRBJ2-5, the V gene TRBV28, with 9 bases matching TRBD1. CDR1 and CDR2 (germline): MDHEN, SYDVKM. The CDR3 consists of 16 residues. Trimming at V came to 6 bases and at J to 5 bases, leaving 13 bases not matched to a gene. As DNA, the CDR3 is TGTGCCAGCAGCCCTGTACGGGACAGGGAAATCGAGACCCAGTACTTC. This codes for CASSPVRDREIETQYF.

The CDR3 protein is CASSSGQGTEQYF. CDR3 nucleotide sequence: TGTGCCAGCAGCTCCGGACAGGGTACCGAGCAGTACTTC. J is TRBJ2-7 and V is TRBV11-1, with 8 bases fitting TRBD1. From germline, CDR1 is SGHAT and CDR2 FQDESV (reference sequence). The CDR3 loop spans 13 amino acids. The J segment lost 6 bases and the V segment lost 4 bases, leaving 5 bases of the junction unmatched. Full variable domain (outside the CDR3, taken from reference TRBV11-1 and TRBJ2-7): EAEVAQSPRYKITEKSQAVAFWCDPISGHATLYWYRQILGQGPELLVQFQDESVVDDSQLPKDRFSAERLKGVDSTLKIQPAELGDSAMYLCASSSGQGTEQYFGPGTRLTVT.

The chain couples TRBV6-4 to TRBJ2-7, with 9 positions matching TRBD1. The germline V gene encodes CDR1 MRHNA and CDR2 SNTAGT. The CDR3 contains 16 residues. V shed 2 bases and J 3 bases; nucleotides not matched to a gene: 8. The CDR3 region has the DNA TGTGCCAGCAGTGACCTTTGGGACAGGGAATTCTACGAGCAGTACTTC. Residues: CASSDLWDREFYEQYF.

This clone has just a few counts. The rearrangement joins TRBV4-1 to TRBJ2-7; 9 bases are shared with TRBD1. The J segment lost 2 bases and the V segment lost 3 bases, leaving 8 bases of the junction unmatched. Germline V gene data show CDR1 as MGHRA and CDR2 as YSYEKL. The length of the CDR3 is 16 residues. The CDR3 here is CASSQAGTGPTYEQYF. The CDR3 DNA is TGCGCCAGCAGCCAGGCCGGGACAGGGCCTACCTACGAGCAGTACTTC.

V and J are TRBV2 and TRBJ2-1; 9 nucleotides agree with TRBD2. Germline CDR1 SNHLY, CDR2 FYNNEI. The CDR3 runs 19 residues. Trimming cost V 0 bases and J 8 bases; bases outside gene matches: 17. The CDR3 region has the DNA TGTGCCAGCAGTGAAGCACGGGGGCCCCTAGCGGGAAAAATCTATGAGCAGTTCTTC. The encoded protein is CASSEARGPLAGKIYEQFF. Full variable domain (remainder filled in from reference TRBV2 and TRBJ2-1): EPEVTQTPSHQVTQMGQEVILRCVPISNHLYFYWYRQILGQKVEFLVSFYNNEISEKSEIFDDQFSVERPDGSNFTLKIRSTKLEDSAMYFCASSEARGPLAGKIYEQFFGPGTRLTVL.